These 28 T cell receptor beta chains share one sample of origin, sequenced in a study of T cells in localized non-small cell lung cancer. Sequenced by immunoSEQ multiplex PCR; TCRdb stores in-frame clones only, minus some. This sample has 35,000 to 45,000 clones; about 86% occur once, and the top ten carry about 7%. Sequences were derived from peripheral blood, sampled before any cancer treatment. The receptors shown here come from a woman aged 18-49 years with stage III lung adenocarcinoma.

This clone is a singleton in its sample. The rearrangement uses TRBV25-1 and TRBJ1-2, with D unresolved. Germline assignment: CDR1 MGHDK and CDR2 SYGVNS. The germline V and J ends were trimmed by 1 base and 2 bases, with 5 bases remaining between them. CDR3 length equals 13 residues. CDR3 protein: CASSESENYGYTF. The CDR3 DNA follows: TGTGCCAGCAGTGAATCAGAAAACTATGGCTACACCTTC.

The genes are TRBV7-9 and TRBJ2-3; unclear D gene. The CDR3 sequence is 11 residues long. V lost 5 bases, J lost 3 bases, and 3 bases lay in between. Germline V gene data show CDR1 as SEHNR and CDR2 as FQNEAQ (reference sequence). This CDR3 reads CASSLTDTQYF. CDR3 sequence (DNA): TGTGCCAGCAGCCTAACAGATACGCAGTATTTT.

This chain uses TRBV18 with TRBJ2-3, with D unclear. This CDR3 spans 15 amino acids. Per the germline V gene, CDR1 is KGHSH and CDR2 is LQKENI. Trimming pared 6 bases from V and 0 bases from J, leaving 13 bases between. This chain's CDR3 is CASSSLFGSTDTQYF. CDR3 bases: TGTGCCAGCTCCTCCCTTTTTGGTAGCACAGATACGCAGTATTTT.

The chain is built from TRBV30 and TRBJ1-3; TRBD1 might be the D (5 bases). V lost 5 bases and J lost 0, with 8 bases in between. CDR3 length: 13 amino acids. Germline CDR1 GTSNPN, CDR2 SVGIG (reference sequence). This CDR3 is CAWRGLSGNTIYF. In DNA, the CDR3 is TGTGCCTGGCGGGGACTCTCTGGAAACACCATATATTTT.

This chain joins TRBV5-4 and TRBJ1-2, with D possibly TRBD1 on 6 matching bases. The CDR3 covers 13 residues. Germline CDR1 SGHNT, CDR2 YYREEE (reference sequence). Trimming took 4 bases from V and 4 from J, leaving 11 bases between them. The CDR3 loop is CASSEGGSYGYTF. The CDR3 DNA reads as TGTGCCAGCAGCGAGGGGGGGAGCTATGGCTACACCTTC.

V gene TRBV4-2 combines with J gene TRBJ2-5; possibly TRBD1 for D (5 bases). Germline V gene lookup returns CDR1 LGHNA and CDR2 YNFKEQ. The CDR3 loop spans 14 amino acids. Trimming cost V 0 bases and J 6 bases, with 11 bases left between them. The CDR3 sequence: CASSQDQGSQTQYF. CDR3 DNA: TGTGCCAGCAGCCAAGATCAGGGCTCCCAGACCCAGTACTTC.

This clone has just one count. The chain is built from TRBV2 and TRBJ2-7; TRBD1 agrees at 9 bases. Germline loops: CDR1 SNHLY, CDR2 FYNNEI. The trim removed 1 base at V and 0 bases at J, leaving 7 bases unmatched. The CDR3 sequence is 17 residues long. DNA of the CDR3: TGTGCCAGCAGTGAAGGTATCGGACAGGGGTTCTCCTACGAGCAGTACTTC. Translating it yields CASSEGIGQGFSYEQYF.

The chain recombines TRBV19 with TRBJ1-5, with 7 bases matching TRBD1. V was clipped by 2 bases and J by 7 bases; unmatched bases: 11. There are 16 residues in the CDR3. From germline, CDR1 is LNHDA and CDR2 SQIVND (reference sequence). The CDR3 DNA reads as TGTGCCAGTAGTATACCCCCTCAAGACAGGGCCCAGCCCCAGCATTTT. This translates into CASSIPPQDRAQPQHF.

The chain has TRBV7-9 and TRBJ2-1, with 8 bases fitting TRBD1. The CDR3 consists of 16 residues. V gave up 5 bases and J gave up 2 bases; unmatched junction bases: 8. CDR1 SEHNR and CDR2 FQNEAQ come from the germline V gene (reference sequence). CDR3 nucleotide sequence: TGTGCCAGCAGCCTCCTCGGACAGGGAGCCTACAATGAGCAGTTCTTC. This encodes CASSLLGQGAYNEQFF.

J is TRBJ1-2 and V is TRBV6-1, with a tentative D call TRBD1 (6 bases). The CDR3 runs to 12 residues. V lost 1 base, J lost 6 bases, and 6 bases lay in between. Germline assignment: CDR1 MNHNS and CDR2 SASEGT. Here the CDR3 DNA reads TGTGCCAGCAGTGAAGAGGGGGATGGCTACACCTTC. The encoded protein is CASSEEGDGYTF.

V is TRBV5-1 and J is TRBJ2-5; perhaps TRBD1 as D (6 bases). The CDR3 runs to 14 residues. Trimming removed 0 bases from V and 3 bases from J, with 9 bases in between. CDR1 SGHRS and CDR2 YFSETQ come from the germline V gene. CDR3 protein: CASSLAGDKETQYF. The CDR3 DNA reads TGCGCCAGCAGCTTGGCCGGGGACAAAGAGACCCAGTACTTC.

The gene calls are TRBV29-1 and TRBJ2-3; D remains unclear. Trimming took 2 bases from V and 4 from J, leaving 7 bases between them. This CDR3 has 12 amino acids. Germline lookup yields CDR1 SQVTM and CDR2 ANQGSEA. CDR3 amino acids: CSVEWAADTQYF. The CDR3, as DNA: TGCAGCGTTGAATGGGCTGCAGATACGCAGTATTTT.

The V and J genes are TRBV5-5 and TRBJ1-5; D is perhaps TRBD1 (5 bases). The CDR3 consists of 16 residues. CDR1 is SGHKS, CDR2 YYEKEE, per germline (reference sequence). With 4 bases removed from V and 7 bases from J, the gap between germline ends came to 21 bases. CDR3 coding DNA: TGTGCCAGCAGCACCGGGGGGGACTTCCGGGGACAGCCCCAGCATTTT. It codes for CASSTGGDFRGQPQHF.

V is TRBV7-9 and J is TRBJ1-1; the match to TRBD1 covers 10 bases. V lost 5 bases, J lost 0 bases, and 12 bases stayed unmatched. The CDR3 sequence is 18 residues long. In germline, CDR1 is SEHNR, CDR2 FQNEAQ (reference sequence). CDR3 in DNA: TGTGCCAGCAGCGCGGACCGGGACAGGGGCGATCTGAACACTGAAGCTTTCTTT. This gives the protein CASSADRDRGDLNTEAFF. Variable domain in full (rest from reference TRBV7-9 and TRBJ1-1): DTGVSQNPRHKITKRGQNVTFRCDPISEHNRLYWYRQTLGQGPEFLTYFQNEAQLEKSRLLSDRFSAERPKGSFSTLEIQRTEQGDSAMYLCASSADRDRGDLNTEAFFGQGTRLTVV.

CDR3 sequence (DNA): TGCGCCAGCAGCTTGGATGCGACTAGTTACGAGCAGTACTTC. Its protein is CASSLDATSYEQYF. The rearrangement uses TRBV5-1 and TRBJ2-7; D perhaps matches TRBD2 (6 bases). The CDR3 sequence is 14 residues long. Germline CDR1 reads SGHRS; CDR2 reads YFSETQ. Trimming removed 0 bases from V and 4 bases from J, with 11 bases in between. Looking up the rest from reference TRBV5-1 and TRBJ2-7 gives the full variable domain: KAGVTQTPRYLIKTRGQQVTLSCSPISGHRSVSWYQQTPGQGLQFLFEYFSETQRNKGNFPGRFSGRQFSNSRSEMNVSTLELGDSALYLCASSLDATSYEQYFGPGTRLTVT.

This sequence joins TRBV19 and TRBJ1-2; 8 bases are shared with TRBD1. V lost 3 bases and J lost 4; bases outside the gene matches: 10. The CDR3 runs to 16 residues. Germline CDR1 is LNHDA and CDR2 is SQIVND (reference sequence). The DNA for the CDR3 is TGTGCCAGTAGTATCCCCCCCGGACAGGGAGGCTATGGCTACACCTTC. Protein product: CASSIPPGQGGYGYTF.

CDR3: CASSTGGGAKVNEQFF. CDR3 in DNA: TGTGCCAGCAGCACGGGCGGGGGGGCCAAGGTTAATGAGCAGTTCTTC. J is TRBJ2-1 and V is TRBV7-2; 9 bases are shared with TRBD2. Germline-derived CDR1 and CDR2 are SGHTA and FQGNSA. With 5 bases clipped from V and 7 bases from J, the junction kept 12 bases outside the gene matches. The CDR3 spans 16 residues.

The gene calls are TRBV6-5 and TRBJ2-2; TRBD1 matches 8 bases. CDR3 length: 15 residues. Trimming removed 0 bases from V and 4 bases from J; junction bases left unmatched: 1. Germline V lookup: CDR1 MNHEY, CDR2 SVGAGI. CDR3 protein: CASSYSTGGTGELFF. The CDR3 nucleotides are TGTGCCAGCAGTTACTCAACAGGGGGCACCGGGGAGCTGTTTTTT.

Only one count was recorded for this clone. The chain carries TRBV19 and TRBJ1-1; weak D call: TRBD1 (6 bases). Trimming shortened V by 3 bases and J by 1 base, and 9 bases separated the two germline ends. CDR3 length: 14 amino acids. CDR1 LNHDA and CDR2 SQIVND come from the germline V gene (reference sequence). The CDR3 coding sequence is TGTGCCAGTAGTATTTGGGACACGAACACTGAAGCTTTCTTT. Translated, it gives CASSIWDTNTEAFF.

The genes are TRBV18 and TRBJ1-5; D remains ambiguous. CDR1 is KGHSH, CDR2 LQKENI, per germline. This CDR3 region has 16 residues. Trimming removed 0 bases at V and 2 bases at J, with 11 bases between. CDR3: CASSPPKGVGNQPQHF. The CDR3 nucleotides read TGTGCCAGCTCACCACCCAAGGGTGTCGGCAATCAGCCCCAGCATTTT.

This clone is medium-sized (0.01 to 0.1%) by share. The chain carries TRBV27 and TRBJ2-7; 7 bases match TRBD2. V shed 6 bases and J 6 bases; nucleotides not matched to a gene: 11. The CDR3 length is 14 residues. Germline V CDR1 and CDR2: MNHEY, SMNVEV (reference sequence). The CDR3 bases are TGTGCCAGCAGGTCCGGCGGGAGCCTGGTCGAGCAGTACTTC. Amino acids: CASRSGGSLVEQYF.

The V and J genes are TRBV14 and TRBJ1-1; D unresolved. The CDR3 consists of 13 residues. Per the germline V gene, CDR1 is SGHDN and CDR2 is FVKESK. V dropped 8 bases and J dropped 0 bases, with 10 bases sitting between them. CDR3 DNA: TGTGCCAGCTCCTCGTGGATGAACACTGAAGCTTTCTTT. As protein: CASSSWMNTEAFF.

The rearrangement joins TRBV9 to TRBJ2-1; no clear D. Germline CDR1 is SGDLS and CDR2 is YYNGEE. V lost 0 bases and J 5 bases, leaving 6 bases between the germline ends. This CDR3 has 13 residues. CDR3 DNA: TGTGCCAGCAGCGTAGGGACCCACAATGAGCAGTTCTTC. This encodes CASSVGTHNEQFF.

This clone has a single count. V and J are TRBV14 and TRBJ1-4; D is undetermined. The CDR3 runs 16 residues. Germline loops: CDR1 SGHDN, CDR2 FVKESK. V lost 3 bases and J 7 bases, leaving 18 bases between the germline ends. The CDR3 DNA reads as TGTGCCAGCAGCCAGGCCGGCGGGGATTACAGTGAAAAACTGTTTTTT. Its translation: CASSQAGGDYSEKLFF. Using reference TRBV14 and TRBJ1-4 for the parts outside the CDR3, the full variable domain is EAGVTQFPSHSVIEKGQTVTLRCDPISGHDNLYWYRRVMGKEIKFLLHFVKESKQDESGMPNNRFLAERTGGTYSTLKVQPAELEDSGVYFCASSQAGGDYSEKLFFGSGTQLSVL.

This clone was detected a few times. The chain is built from TRBV1 and TRBJ2-7; no DNA check was done on the table's D call, TRBD1. TRBV1 is labeled a pseudogene. The CDR3 spans 15 residues. The CDR3 spells CTSSVPGQATYEQYF. CDR3 nucleotides: TGCACCAGCAGCGTACCGGGACAGGCTACCTACGAGCAGTACTTC.

V is TRBV7-9 and J is TRBJ2-4; 9 nucleotides line up with TRBD1. This CDR3 is 18 amino acids long. Germline V gene lookup returns CDR1 SEHNR and CDR2 FQNEAQ (reference sequence). Trimming removed 5 bases from V and 1 base from J; junction bases left unmatched: 12. The CDR3: CASSRDRVRDMAKNIQYF. The CDR3, as DNA: TGTGCCAGCAGCCGGGACAGGGTACGAGACATGGCCAAAAACATTCAGTACTTC.

The table lists this clone with a few counts. This chain joins TRBV30 and TRBJ2-1; D is possibly TRBD1 (6 bases). Between the trimmed V and J ends, which lost 4 bases and 15 bases, there was a span of 16 bases. Germline lookup yields CDR1 GTSNPN and CDR2 SVGIG (reference sequence). The CDR3 sequence is 11 residues long. The CDR3 sequence: CAWNVGGKVFF. The CDR3 region has the DNA TGTGCCTGGAATGTTGGGGGCAAGGTGTTCTTC.

V and J are TRBV18 and TRBJ2-7; the D gene is possibly TRBD1 (6 bases). The CDR3 contains 14 residues. In germline, CDR1 is KGHSH, CDR2 LQKENI. Trimming took off 3 bases at V and 4 bases at J, with 13 bases between the two ends. The CDR3 DNA reads as TGTGCCAGCTCACCGACAGGCGTGGGGTACGAGCAGTACTTC. Residues: CASSPTGVGYEQYF.